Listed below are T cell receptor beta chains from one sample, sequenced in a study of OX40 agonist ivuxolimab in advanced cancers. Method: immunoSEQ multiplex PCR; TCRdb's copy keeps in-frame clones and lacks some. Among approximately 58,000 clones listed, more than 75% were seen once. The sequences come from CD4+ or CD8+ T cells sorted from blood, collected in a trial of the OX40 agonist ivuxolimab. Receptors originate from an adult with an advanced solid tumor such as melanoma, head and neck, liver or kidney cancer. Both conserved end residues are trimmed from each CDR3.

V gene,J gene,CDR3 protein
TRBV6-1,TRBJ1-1,ASSERRQNTEAF
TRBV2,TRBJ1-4,ASGDRDEKLF
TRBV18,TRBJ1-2,ASSPDRGGFYGYT
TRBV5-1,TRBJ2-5,ASSSAGATETQY
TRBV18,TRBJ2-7,ASSALGPNEQY
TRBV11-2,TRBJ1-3,ASSPGTINGNTIY
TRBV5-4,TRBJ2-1,ASSLSGARRNEQF
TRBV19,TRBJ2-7,ASSIGGQPQY
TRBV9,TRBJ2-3,ASSLTGVTDTQY
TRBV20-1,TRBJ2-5,SASPSETQY
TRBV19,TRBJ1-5,ASSSSRRQGDLSNQPQH